Below, one TCR beta chain is given with its context. The antigen is unknown. The sample comes from a study of T cell responses to AZD1222 COVID-19 vaccine. Data came from immunoSEQ multiplex PCR; TCRdb stores just in-frame clones and leaves some out. This sample yields fewer than 150,000 clones, of which about nine tenths are seen a single time; 3.4% belongs to the top ten. General study findings and limits: Increased Spike-specific TCR breadth and depth were observed after two AZD1222 doses.

This receptor was identified in an adult in good health. This specimen was peripheral blood, taken on day 0 of AZD1222 vaccination.

Here the CDR3 DNA reads TGTGCCAGCAGCCCCAGTGTAGCGGGGACCACAGATACGCAGTATTTT. It specifies CASSPSVAGTTDTQYF. This chain links TRBV7-6 with TRBJ2-3; TRBD2 matches at 8 bases. In germline, CDR1 is SGHVS, CDR2 FNYEAQ. CDR3 length: 16 amino acids. With V trimmed by 5 bases and J by 2 bases, 9 bases remained unmatched.